The subject of this entry is one T cell receptor beta chain. Its target is unknown. As to time point: sample taken at primary tumor resection. The authors sequenced whole RNA from tumor, nontumor lung or frozen PBMC without sorting. The cohort: around 77 early-stage, untreated non-small cell lung cancer patients. This sample was taken from a study of spatial heterogeneity in lung cancer. Whole-study context: Detected beta-chain sequences consistently exceeded alpha-chain sequences.

Individual TCR cDNA molecules each bore their own unique molecular identifier. TCRdb analysed the 5' RACE reads with MiXCR anew, one entry per CDR3 protein. Among approximately 39,000 distinct CDR3 sequences, roughly 5.8% were seen once, and the ten largest hold 11%. Whole-study results and caveats: Follow-up blood showed ubiquitous expanded tumor TCRs less than blood at resection did.

The receptor was isolated from a male donor with early-stage non-small cell lung cancer. The specimen comprised PBMCs, sampled at surgery.

The CDR3 region is CASSLGSGGADTQYF. The CDR3, as DNA: TGTGCCAGCAGCTTAGGAAGCGGGGGGGCAGATACGCAGTATTTT. The rearrangement uses TRBV7-9 and TRBJ2-3, with 10 bases fitting TRBD2. The germline CDR1 and CDR2 sequences are SEHNR and FQNEAQ (reference sequence). The CDR3 runs to 15 residues. The V segment lost 1 base and the J segment 4 bases; nucleotides outside the gene matches: 2.